One and the same sample provided the 22 T cell receptor beta chains below, sequenced in a study of regulatory T cells in long-lasting Graves disease. Noted time point: newly diagnosed GD, antithyroid drugs for less than 3 months. TCR sequences were obtained from RNA taken from PBMCs. Arm-PCR of CDR3 regions and iRepertoire HTBI primers were the basis on which TCR beta libraries were built. From the multiplex PCR reads, TCRdb called clonotypes with MiXCR, one entry per CDR3 protein. This table has 550,000 or so distinct CDR3 sequences, about 11% appearing once. These records were also assigned to another study, of T cells in Graves' hyperthyroidism and ophthalmopathy.

The sequencing here drew on peripheral blood mononuclear cells (PBMCs), taken at new diagnosis, from a patient treated with antithyroid drugs. These receptor sequences come from a woman in her twenties or thirties with Graves disease.

This clonotype has a handful of counts. The rearrangement links TRBV19 to TRBJ2-2; 8 bases align to TRBD1. Germline values: CDR1 LNHDA, CDR2 SQIVND (reference sequence). V was pared by 6 bases and J by 1 base, with 1 base of the junction left unmatched. The CDR3 runs 14 residues. CDR3 amino acids: CASRDRENTGELFF. DNA for the CDR3: TGTGCCAGTAGGGACAGGGAGAACACCGGGGAGCTGTTTTTT. The entire variable domain, with the rest obtained from reference TRBV19 and TRBJ2-2, is as follows: DGGITQSPKYLFRKEGQNVTLSCEQNLNHDAMYWYRQDPGQGLRLIYYSQIVNDFQKGDIAEGYSVSREKKESFPLTVTSAQKNPTAFYLCASRDRENTGELFFGEGSRLTVL.

This clonotype appeared many times. V is TRBV27 and J is TRBJ2-6, with a tentative D call TRBD1 (6 bases). V gave up 5 bases and J gave up 0 bases, with 11 bases separating them. CDR1 and CDR2 from the germline V gene are MNHEY and SMNVEV (reference sequence). This CDR3 region has 16 residues. The CDR3 protein is CASSHYRASGANVLTF. In DNA form, the CDR3 reads TGTGCCAGCAGTCACTACAGGGCCTCTGGGGCCAACGTCCTGACTTTC.

This clonotype was seen at least ten times. The V gene is TRBV11-2, the J gene TRBJ2-5; tentatively, D is TRBD2 (6 bases). Germline CDR1 is SGHAT and CDR2 is FQNNGV. The CDR3 runs 12 residues. The ends were cut back, 7 bases at V and 2 bases at J, with 8 bases in the middle. This CDR3 reads CASTRGQETQYF. The CDR3 nucleotides read TGTGCCAGCACTCGGGGGCAAGAGACCCAGTACTTC. Combining the CDR3 with reference TRBV11-2 and TRBJ2-5 gives the whole variable domain EAGVAQSPRYKIIEKRQSVAFWCNPISGHATLYWYQQILGQGPKLLIQFQNNGVVDDSQLPKDRFSAERLKGVDSTLKIQPAKLEDSAVYLCASTRGQETQYFGPGTRLLVL.

This clonotype was seen repeatedly, ten times or more. The gene calls are TRBV6-2 or TRBV6-3 and TRBJ2-3, with D maybe TRBD2 (5 bases). CDR3 size: 14 residues. V was clipped by 8 bases and J by 0 bases, with 12 bases between them. The V gene's germline CDR1 is MNHEY and CDR2 SVGEGT. CDR3: CASWRSGSTDTQYF. Written as DNA, the CDR3 is TGTGCCAGCTGGAGGAGCGGTAGCACAGATACGCAGTATTTT.

This clonotype was observed many times. V is TRBV11-2 and J is TRBJ1-1; D is unresolved. Germline CDR1 reads SGHAT; CDR2 reads FQNNGV. The CDR3 runs 15 residues. Trimming took 0 bases from V and 0 from J, leaving 8 bases between them. CDR3 coding DNA: TGTGCCAGCAGCTTAGATGCAGCTATGAACACTGAAGCTTTCTTT. This codes for CASSLDAAMNTEAFF.

The table lists this clonotype with many counts. J is TRBJ1-2 and V is TRBV28; D remains ambiguous. Germline V gene data show CDR1 as MDHEN and CDR2 as SYDVKM. V gave up 4 bases and J gave up 0 bases, with 9 bases separating them. The CDR3 runs 14 residues. The CDR3 nucleotides are TGTGCCAGCAGTTACGGAGTTCCTAACTATGGCTACACCTTC. Encoded protein: CASSYGVPNYGYTF.

This clonotype was seen many times. The CDR3 nucleotides are TGCGCCAGCAGCCGGGGACAAGCCCACTCCTACGAGCAGTACTTC. This gives the protein CASSRGQAHSYEQYF. The rearrangement uses TRBV5-1 and TRBJ2-7; possibly TRBD1 for D (6 bases). Per the germline V gene, CDR1 is SGHRS and CDR2 is YFSETQ. The CDR3 is made up of 15 amino acids. Trimming took 4 bases from V and 0 from J, leaving 14 bases between them. Drawing the rest from reference TRBV5-1 and TRBJ2-7, the complete variable domain is KAGVTQTPRYLIKTRGQQVTLSCSPISGHRSVSWYQQTPGQGLQFLFEYFSETQRNKGNFPGRFSGRQFSNSRSEMNVSTLELGDSALYLCASSRGQAHSYEQYFGPGTRLTVT.

In this sample, this clonotype turned up a few times. J is TRBJ2-7 and V is TRBV3-1; TRBD1 agrees at 11 bases. V shed 4 bases, J shed 5 bases, and the junction held 7 bases outside the gene matches. The CDR3 covers 15 residues. Germline-derived CDR1 and CDR2 are LGHDT and YNNKEL (reference sequence). The CDR3 is CASSPEDRGLNEQYF. The CDR3 DNA is TGTGCCAGCAGCCCTGAGGACAGGGGGCTAAACGAGCAGTACTTC.

This clonotype has at least ten counts. The chain links TRBV5-1 to TRBJ1-2, with 9 bases aligning to TRBD1. The CDR3 length is 14 residues. The V and J ends lost 0 bases and 4 bases, in that order; junction bases with no gene match: 1. Germline-derived CDR1 and CDR2 are SGHRS and YFSETQ. The CDR3 loop reads CASSLEGQGYGYTF. The CDR3 coding sequence is TGCGCCAGCAGCTTGGAGGGACAGGGCTATGGCTACACCTTC. Supplemented by reference TRBV5-1 and TRBJ1-2, the full variable domain reads KAGVTQTPRYLIKTRGQQVTLSCSPISGHRSVSWYQQTPGQGLQFLFEYFSETQRNKGNFPGRFSGRQFSNSRSEMNVSTLELGDSALYLCASSLEGQGYGYTFGSGTRLTVV.

The V gene is TRBV27, the J gene TRBJ2-7; tentative D call: TRBD2 (5 bases). The CDR3 is made up of 15 amino acids. Trimming removed 2 bases at V and 2 bases at J, with 13 bases between. Germline V gives CDR1 MNHEY, CDR2 SMNVEV (reference sequence). The CDR3 region is CASSLVGSKPYEQYF. CDR3 sequence (DNA): TGTGCCAGCAGTTTAGTTGGGAGTAAACCCTACGAGCAGTACTTC.

This clonotype was recorded many times. The V and J genes are TRBV24-1 and TRBJ2-7; D is perhaps TRBD1 or TRBD2 (5 bases each). CDR1 is KGHDR and CDR2 is SFDVKD in the germline V gene. V dropped 4 bases and J dropped 2 bases, with 11 bases sitting between them. This CDR3 contains 14 residues. The CDR3 DNA is TGTGCCACCAGTGACTCCGGGACCGCCTACGAGCAGTACTTC. Translation: CATSDSGTAYEQYF.

There are many counts of this clonotype. The chain carries TRBV18 and TRBJ1-1; possibly TRBD1 for D (5 bases). The CDR3 has 17 amino acids. Germline V gene lookup returns CDR1 KGHSH and CDR2 LQKENI. V lost 5 bases to trimming and J lost 0 bases, with 19 bases between them. In DNA form, the CDR3 reads TGTGCCAGCTCAGTTACTATTCCCGGGACGGTGAACACTGAAGCTTTCTTT. It codes for CASSVTIPGTVNTEAFF. The entire variable domain, with the rest obtained from reference TRBV18 and TRBJ1-1, is as follows: NAGVMQNPRHLVRRRGQEARLRCSPMKGHSHVYWYRQLPEEGLKFMVYLQKENIIDESGMPKERFSAEFPKEGPSILRIQQVVRGDSAAYFCASSVTIPGTVNTEAFFGQGTRLTVV.

This clonotype was observed at least ten times. The chain uses TRBV20-1 and TRBJ2-3; TRBD1 aligns across 10 bases. Trimming removed 5 bases from V and 6 bases from J; junction bases left unmatched: 11. Germline-derived CDR1 and CDR2 are DFQATT and SNEGSKA (reference sequence). The CDR3 extends over 15 amino acids. The CDR3 protein is CSALAGQGVWDTQYF. As DNA, the CDR3 is TGCAGTGCTCTAGCAGGACAGGGGGTCTGGGATACGCAGTATTTT.

This clonotype was seen repeatedly, ten times or more. The CDR3 nucleotides are TGTGCCAGCAGCGAATCGCTGGACAGCCAAGAGACCCAGTACTTC. It yields the protein CASSESLDSQETQYF. The chain has TRBV13 and TRBJ2-5; the D gene is possibly TRBD1 (6 bases). Germline CDR1 is PRHDT and CDR2 is FYEKMQ (reference sequence). The CDR3 totals 15 residues. V shed 5 bases and J shed 1 base, with 14 bases lying between them.

This clonotype was seen ten or more times. The CDR3 sequence: CASTLSSDRSFNQPQHF. CDR3 DNA: TGTGCCAGCACCCTTTCCTCTGACAGGTCCTTCAATCAGCCCCAGCATTTT. This sequence joins TRBV12-3 or TRBV12-4 and TRBJ1-5; D might be TRBD1 (6 bases). The CDR3 length is 17 residues. Trimming removed 7 bases at V and 3 bases at J, with 22 bases between.

V is TRBV5-4 and J is TRBJ2-7; 11 nucleotides agree with TRBD2. Looked up from germline, CDR1 is SGHNT and CDR2 is YYREEE (reference sequence). V lost 4 bases to trimming and J lost 5 bases; unmatched junction nucleotides: 11. This CDR3 comprises 16 residues. The CDR3, as DNA: TGTGCCAGCAGCCCAAATTTAGCGGGAGGGGGAGACGAGCAGTACTTC. It encodes CASSPNLAGGGDEQYF.

This clonotype was seen repeatedly, ten times or more. J is TRBJ2-1 and V is TRBV18; D is unclear. Germline V gene lookup returns CDR1 KGHSH and CDR2 LQKENI. The germline V and J ends were trimmed by 2 bases and 8 bases, with 4 bases remaining between them. The CDR3 covers 11 residues. The CDR3 nucleotides read TGTGCCAGCTCACCAAGGGATGAGCAGTTCTTC. Its translation: CASSPRDEQFF.

A word on this clonotype: A far larger clone is a single base away, which makes a read error likely. The chain recombines TRBV7-9 with TRBJ2-1; D may match TRBD1 or TRBD2 (5 bases each). V was clipped by 6 bases and J by 6 bases, with 18 bases between them. The CDR3 runs to 15 residues. Germline V CDR1 and CDR2: SEHNR, FQNEAQ (reference sequence). The CDR3 bases are TGTGCCAGCAGTTTACCCGGGGCAGGGAGCAATGAGCAGTTCTTC. Translated, it gives CASSLPGAGSNEQFF.

This clonotype has ten or more counts. The rearrangement uses TRBV4-3 and TRBJ2-7; the match to TRBD2 covers 11 bases. The trim removed 5 bases at V and 0 bases at J, leaving 12 bases unmatched. The germline V gene encodes CDR1 LGHNA and CDR2 YSLEER. The CDR3 consists of 18 residues. CDR3 nucleotides: TGCGCCAGCAGCGAGGGGCTAGCGGGAGGCGGGAACTCCTACGAGCAGTACTTC. As protein: CASSEGLAGGGNSYEQYF.

As for this clonotype: A much larger clone sits a single nucleotide away, making a read error possible. This CDR3 fails to terminate in the conserved phenylalanine or tryptophan, so it likely reflects a read error. The V gene is TRBV29-1, the J gene TRBJ2-7; D uncertain. Trimming cost V 4 bases and J 1 base, with 11 bases left between them. CDR1 is SQVTM and CDR2 is ANQGSEA in the germline V gene. The CDR3 consists of 13 residues. CDR3 sequence: CSVVDGPSYEQYL. The CDR3 DNA follows: TGCAGCGTTGTGGACGGACCATCCTACGAGCAGTACCTC.

This clonotype was seen ten or more times. V is TRBV6-2 or TRBV6-3 and J is TRBJ2-5, with D possibly matching TRBD2 (5 bases). The ends were cut back, 4 bases at V and 5 bases at J, with 11 bases in the middle. The germline V gene encodes CDR1 MNHEY and CDR2 SVGEGT. CDR3 length equals 13 residues. The CDR3 loop reads CASSSLATETQYF. CDR3 bases: TGTGCCAGCAGTTCGCTAGCAACCGAGACCCAGTACTTC.

A few counts support this clonotype. The chain combines TRBV20-1 with TRBJ2-7; no firm D call. This CDR3 contains 14 residues. Germline lookup yields CDR1 DFQATT and CDR2 SNEGSKA (reference sequence). Between the trimmed V and J ends, which lost 0 bases and 2 bases, there was a span of 11 bases. CDR3 nucleotides: TGCAGTGCTAGAGATGGAGCGACCACCTACGAGCAGTACTTC. Translating it yields CSARDGATTYEQYF.